The rows below give T cell receptor beta chains drawn from one sample of a study of T cell responses to AZD1222 COVID-19 vaccine. The protocol was immunoSEQ multiplex PCR, while the TCRdb copy is restricted to in-frame clones and leaves out a portion. This table holds tens of thousands of clones, around 90% found once. Sample: peripheral blood, taken on day 0 of AZD1222 vaccination. All receptors come from an adult in good health. Both conserved end residues are part of each CDR3. The D gene is left open where the match is weak. Rows give clone size only sometimes, using once, few, many, or a class for an expanded clone.

size	V	J	D	DNA	CDR3
.	TRBV5-5	TRBJ1-2	.	TGTGCCAGCAGCTTGGTCGCAGGGGAGTTCTCTGGCTACACCTTC	CASSLVAGEFSGYTF
few	TRBV13	TRBJ2-7	.	TGTGCCAGCAGCTTAGGAGGGTTCCACGTTGACGAGCAGTACTTC	CASSLGGFHVDEQYF
.	TRBV18	TRBJ2-7	TRBD2	TGTGCCAACTCACCTCACCAGGGAGCGGGAGACGAGCAGTACTTC	CANSPHQGAGDEQYF
.	TRBV30	TRBJ1-3	.	TGTGCCTGGAAGCCCGGGGCGGCATCCTCTGGAAACACCATATATTTT	CAWKPGAASSGNTIYF
few	TRBV6-1	TRBJ1-4	TRBD1	TGTGCCAGCAGTGAAGGGACAGGAGGGGTCGAAAAACTGTTTTTT	CASSEGTGGVEKLFF
.	TRBV7-3	TRBJ2-7	.	TGTGCCAGCAGCTTAAGCGTGATGGACGAGCAGTACTTC	CASSLSVMDEQYF
.	TRBV29-1	TRBJ2-5	.	TGCAGCGTCCCCCAGGGACCGGAGACCCAGTACTTC	CSVPQGPETQYF
.	TRBV4-1	TRBJ1-6	.	TGCGCCAGCAGCCAACCGCTGGGGGCGCCTAATTCACCCCTCCACTTT	CASSQPLGAPNSPLHF
.	TRBV3-1/TRBV3-2	TRBJ1-4	.	TGTGCCAGCAGCCAAGATCGGTCTGAAAAACTGTTTTTT	CASSQDRSEKLFF
.	TRBV12-5	TRBJ1-6	.	TGTGCTAGTGGTTTCGCTACATCACCCCTCCACTTT	CASGFATSPLHF
medium-sized	TRBV3-1/TRBV3-2	TRBJ2-5	.	TGTGCCAGCAGCCAAGACTCTTCGGGGTGGGAGACCCAGTACTTC	CASSQDSSGWETQYF
once	TRBV6-1	TRBJ2-1	TRBD2	TGTGCCAGCAGTGAAAAGGGACTAGCGGGAATGTCTCATATCGGTGAGCAGTTCTTC	CASSEKGLAGMSHIGEQFF
once	TRBV5-1	TRBJ2-5	.	TGCGCCAGCAGCCCGTCGGAAGTCCGGTGGGAGACCCAGTACTTC	CASSPSEVRWETQYF
.	TRBV18	TRBJ2-1	TRBD2	TGTGCCAGCTCACTTTCTAGCGGGAGCACCAATGAGCAGTTCTTC	CASSLSSGSTNEQFF
.	TRBV6-5	TRBJ2-5	TRBD2	TGTGCCAGCAGCCACCCCCGCGGGGGGGACGAGACCCAGTACTTC	CASSHPRGGDETQYF
.	TRBV6-5	TRBJ2-1	.	TGTGCCAGCAGTTACCTGGAGATGCGAGGGGAGCAGTTCTTC	CASSYLEMRGEQFF
.	TRBV6-5	TRBJ2-7	.	TGTGCCAGCAGTGACTCCGACAACTACGAGCAGTACTTC	CASSDSDNYEQYF
few	TRBV2	TRBJ1-2	.	TGTGCCAGCAGTGAAGTATTCGGGGGGTTCTATGGCTACACCTTC	CASSEVFGGFYGYTF
.	TRBV14	TRBJ1-6	.	TGTGCCAGCAGCCGCCCCGGGGCCGGGAATTCACCCCTCCACTTT	CASSRPGAGNSPLHF
.	TRBV5-1	TRBJ2-1	TRBD2	TGCGCCAGCAGCATAGGACTAGCGACGGATGAGCAGTTCTTC	CASSIGLATDEQFF
.	TRBV2	TRBJ1-5	.	TGTGCCAGCAGTGAACGGGGGGTACCCAATCAGCCCCAGCATTTT	CASSERGVPNQPQHF
.	TRBV19	TRBJ1-2	.	TGTGCCAGTAGTATAGAGGGGGACTATGGCTACACCTTC	CASSIEGDYGYTF
few	TRBV9	TRBJ2-1	TRBD1	TGTGCCAGCAGCGTAGGTCCCGGGACAGGGTCCTACAATGAGCAGTTCTTC	CASSVGPGTGSYNEQFF
.	TRBV6-5	TRBJ2-7	.	TGTGCCAGCAGGCGACAGACCCTCTACGAGCAGTACTTC	CASRRQTLYEQYF
.	TRBV27	TRBJ2-1	TRBD2	TGTGCCAGCAGTTTGATGCCGGGACTAGCATTCAATGAGCAGTTCTTC	CASSLMPGLAFNEQFF
.	TRBV19	TRBJ1-5	TRBD1	TGTGCCAGTAGTATAGGGAGGGGGCCTCGGAGCAATCAGCCCCAGCATTTT	CASSIGRGPRSNQPQHF
.	TRBV2	TRBJ2-7	TRBD2	TGTGCCAGCAGTGAATCCATTACCGGGACTAGCAGTTCCTACGAGCAGTACTTC	CASSESITGTSSSYEQYF
.	TRBV3-1/TRBV3-2	TRBJ1-2	TRBD1	TGTGCCAGCAGCCCGGGACAGGGGCTAAACTATGGCTACACCTTC	CASSPGQGLNYGYTF
once	TRBV9	TRBJ2-2	.	TGTGCCAGCAGCGTAGCTTTCGGCAGCCATGTAGGACCAGACACCGGGGAGCTGTTTTTT	CASSVAFGSHVGPDTGELFF
once	TRBV6-4	TRBJ2-3	TRBD2	TGTGCCAGCAGTGATATTGCGGGAGGGAGGACGGATACGCAGTATTTT	CASSDIAGGRTDTQYF
few	TRBV28	TRBJ2-7	TRBD1	TGTGCCAGCAGTACCCGACAGGGTGTCTCCTACGAGCAGTACTTC	CASSTRQGVSYEQYF
.	TRBV6-1	TRBJ1-5	.	TGTGCCAGCAGTGGGGGGGGACCAAAAGATAGTCAGCCCCAGCATTTT	CASSGGGPKDSQPQHF
once	TRBV18	TRBJ2-7	TRBD1	TGTGCCAGCTCACCACAAGGACAGGGAGGATACGAGCAGTACTTC	CASSPQGQGGYEQYF
.	TRBV6-5	TRBJ1-2	.	TGTGCCAGCAGTAGATCGGACACAACTAACTATGGCTACACCTTC	CASSRSDTTNYGYTF
.	TRBV2	TRBJ1-5	.	TGTGCCAGCAGTGGTTGGGATGGGCTGCACGAGCATTTT	CASSGWDGLHEHF
.	TRBV27	TRBJ2-7	.	TGTGCCAGCAGTTCGAAGGGCCCCTACGAGCAGTACTTC	CASSSKGPYEQYF
.	TRBV15	TRBJ1-6	.	TGTGCCACCAGCAGAGATCCCTCCAATTCACCCCTCCACTTT	CATSRDPSNSPLHF
.	TRBV15	TRBJ2-1	.	TGTGCCACCAGCAGAGATCGGCTAGGCTCCTACAATGAGCAGTTCTTC	CATSRDRLGSYNEQFF
.	TRBV9	TRBJ1-2	TRBD1	TGTGCCAGCAGCGTATCGGCACAGGGGGCTAATGGCTACACCTTC	CASSVSAQGANGYTF
.	TRBV5-1	TRBJ1-1	.	TGCGCCAGCAGCTTACGGACAGACACTGAAGCTTTCTTT	CASSLRTDTEAFF
few	TRBV29-1	TRBJ1-4	.	TGCAGCGTCCTGCTTGGGGGGGGTAATGAAAAACTGTTTTTT	CSVLLGGGNEKLFF
.	TRBV11-2	TRBJ2-1	.	TGTGCCAGCAGCAAAACCCAGGTTTACAATGAGCAGTTCTTC	CASSKTQVYNEQFF
.	TRBV11-2	TRBJ2-3	.	TGTGCCAGCTCCGCGGGCCGGCGGGGCACAGATACGCAGTATTTT	CASSAGRRGTDTQYF
.	TRBV5-1	TRBJ1-3	TRBD1	TGCGCCAGCAGCCAGGGGGACAGGAAGGGAAACACCATATATTTT	CASSQGDRKGNTIYF
.	TRBV27	TRBJ2-4	TRBD2	TGTGCCAGCAGTTTAAAACTAGCGGGGGTAAACATTCAGTACTTC	CASSLKLAGVNIQYF
.	TRBV5-1	TRBJ2-1	.	TGCGCCAGCAGCTTGGACGGGGGTTCCTACAATGAGCAGTTCTTC	CASSLDGGSYNEQFF
.	TRBV27	TRBJ1-1	.	TGTGCCAGCAGTATCCCAGGGACTGCGGGCACTGAAGCTTTCTTT	CASSIPGTAGTEAFF
few	TRBV5-5	TRBJ1-6	.	TGTGCCAGCAGCTTGGGGGCTTCCCTCCACTTT	CASSLGASLHF
.	TRBV10-3	TRBJ2-7	TRBD2	TGTGCCATCAGTGAACCCGGGACTAGCGGGTCATACGAGCAGTACTTC	CAISEPGTSGSYEQYF
once	TRBV5-1	TRBJ2-1	TRBD2	TGCGCCAGCAGCTATACCGGGACTAGCGGGATTACCACCTACAATGAGCAGTTCTTC	CASSYTGTSGITTYNEQFF
.	TRBV5-8	TRBJ1-2	TRBD1	TGTGCCAGCAGCCACAATGGGGGGACAGAGTACTATGGCTACACCTTC	CASSHNGGTEYYGYTF
.	TRBV12-3/TRBV12-4	TRBJ2-5	.	TGTGCCAGCAGCTTAGAGGGTCGGGAGACCCAGTACTTC	CASSLEGRETQYF
.	TRBV4-1	TRBJ2-2	TRBD2	TGCGCCAGCAGCCAACGCTATAGCGGGGGGGCGAACACCGGGGAGCTGTTTTTT	CASSQRYSGGANTGELFF
.	TRBV3-1/TRBV3-2	TRBJ1-5	.	TGTGCCAGCAGCCGGGGGACCAATCAGCCCCAGCATTTT	CASSRGTNQPQHF